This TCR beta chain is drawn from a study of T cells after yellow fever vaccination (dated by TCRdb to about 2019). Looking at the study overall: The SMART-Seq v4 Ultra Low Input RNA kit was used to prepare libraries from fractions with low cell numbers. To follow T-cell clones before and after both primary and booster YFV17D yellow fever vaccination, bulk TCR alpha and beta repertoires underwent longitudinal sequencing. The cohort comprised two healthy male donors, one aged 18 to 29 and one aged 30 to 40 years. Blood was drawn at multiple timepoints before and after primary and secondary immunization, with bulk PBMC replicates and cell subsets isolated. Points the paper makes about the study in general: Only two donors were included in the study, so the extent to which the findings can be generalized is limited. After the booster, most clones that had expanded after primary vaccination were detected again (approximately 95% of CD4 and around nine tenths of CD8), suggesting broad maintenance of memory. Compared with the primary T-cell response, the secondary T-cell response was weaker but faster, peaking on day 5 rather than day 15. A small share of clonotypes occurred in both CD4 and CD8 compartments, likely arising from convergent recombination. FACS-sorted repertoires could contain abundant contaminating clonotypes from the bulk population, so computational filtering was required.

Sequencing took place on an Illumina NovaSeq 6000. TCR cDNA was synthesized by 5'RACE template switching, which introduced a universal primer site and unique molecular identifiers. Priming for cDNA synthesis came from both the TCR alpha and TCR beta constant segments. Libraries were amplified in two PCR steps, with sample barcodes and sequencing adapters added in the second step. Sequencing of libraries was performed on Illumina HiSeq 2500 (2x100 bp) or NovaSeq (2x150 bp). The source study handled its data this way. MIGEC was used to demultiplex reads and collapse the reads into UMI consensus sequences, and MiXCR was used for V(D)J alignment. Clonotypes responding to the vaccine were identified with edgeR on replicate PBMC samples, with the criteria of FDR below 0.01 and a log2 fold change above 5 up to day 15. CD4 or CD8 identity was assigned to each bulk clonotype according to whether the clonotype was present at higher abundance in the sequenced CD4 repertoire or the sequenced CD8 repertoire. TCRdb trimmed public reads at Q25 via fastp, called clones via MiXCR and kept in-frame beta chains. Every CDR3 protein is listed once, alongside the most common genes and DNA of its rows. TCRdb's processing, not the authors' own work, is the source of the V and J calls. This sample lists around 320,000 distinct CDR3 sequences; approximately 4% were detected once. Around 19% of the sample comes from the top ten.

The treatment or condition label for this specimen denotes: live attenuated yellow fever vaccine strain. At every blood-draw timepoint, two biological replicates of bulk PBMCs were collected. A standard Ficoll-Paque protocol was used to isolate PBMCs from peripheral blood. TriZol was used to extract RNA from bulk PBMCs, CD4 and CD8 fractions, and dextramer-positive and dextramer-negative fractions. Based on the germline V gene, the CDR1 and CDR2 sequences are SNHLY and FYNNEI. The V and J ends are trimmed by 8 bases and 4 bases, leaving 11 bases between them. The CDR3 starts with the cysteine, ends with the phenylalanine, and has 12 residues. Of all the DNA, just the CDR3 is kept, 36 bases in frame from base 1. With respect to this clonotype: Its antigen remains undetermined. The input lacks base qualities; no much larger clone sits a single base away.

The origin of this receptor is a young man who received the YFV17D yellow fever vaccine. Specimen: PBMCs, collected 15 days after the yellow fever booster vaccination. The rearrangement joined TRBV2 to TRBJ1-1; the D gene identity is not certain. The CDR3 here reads CASRYGITEAFF. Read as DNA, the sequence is TGTGCCAGCCGATACGGGATCACTGAAGCTTTCTTT.